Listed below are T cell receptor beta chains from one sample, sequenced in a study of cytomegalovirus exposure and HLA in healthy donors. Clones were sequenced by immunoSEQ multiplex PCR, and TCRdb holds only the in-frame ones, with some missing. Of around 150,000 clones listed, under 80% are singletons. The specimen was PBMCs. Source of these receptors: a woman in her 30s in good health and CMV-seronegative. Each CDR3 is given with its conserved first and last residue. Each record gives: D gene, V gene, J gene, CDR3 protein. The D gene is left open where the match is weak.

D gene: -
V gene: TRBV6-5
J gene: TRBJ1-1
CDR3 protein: CAATERVGTEAFF

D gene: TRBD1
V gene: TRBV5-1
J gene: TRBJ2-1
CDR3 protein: CASSSTGGVYNEQFF

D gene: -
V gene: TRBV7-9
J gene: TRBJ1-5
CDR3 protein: CASSLATDQPQHF

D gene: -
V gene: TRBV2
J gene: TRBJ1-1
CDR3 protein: CASRATNTEAFF

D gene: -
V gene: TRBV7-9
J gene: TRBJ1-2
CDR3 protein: CASSLPGSGGYTF

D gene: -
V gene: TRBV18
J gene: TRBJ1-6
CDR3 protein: CASSVRTDYNSPLHF

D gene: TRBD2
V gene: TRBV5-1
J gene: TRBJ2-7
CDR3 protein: CASSSLAGGEQYF

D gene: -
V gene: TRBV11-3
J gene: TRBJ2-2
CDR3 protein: CASSDRRPRNTGELFF

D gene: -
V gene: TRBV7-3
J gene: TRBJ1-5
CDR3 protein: CASSRGAGQPQHF

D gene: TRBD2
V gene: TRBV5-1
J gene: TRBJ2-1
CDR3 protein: CASSLSQRGGHEQFF

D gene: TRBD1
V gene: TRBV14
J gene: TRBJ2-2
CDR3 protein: CASSRNPGDRNTGELFF

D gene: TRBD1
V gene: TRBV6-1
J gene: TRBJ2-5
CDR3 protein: CASSAGDRGQETQYF

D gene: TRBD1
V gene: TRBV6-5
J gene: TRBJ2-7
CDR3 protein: CASSRGQGAYEQYF

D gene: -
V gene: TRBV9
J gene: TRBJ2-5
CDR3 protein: CASSVSGQETQYF

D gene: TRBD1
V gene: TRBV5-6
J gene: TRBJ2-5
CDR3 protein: CASSFGTGWRETQYF

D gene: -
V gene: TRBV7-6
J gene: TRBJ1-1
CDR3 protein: CASSIRGRDTEAFF

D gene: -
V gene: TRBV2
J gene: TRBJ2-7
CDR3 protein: CASRGWQGYYEQYF

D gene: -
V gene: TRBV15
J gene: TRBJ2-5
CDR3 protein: CATGQHQETQYF

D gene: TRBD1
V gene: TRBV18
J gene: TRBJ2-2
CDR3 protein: CASSPGTGLLGELFF

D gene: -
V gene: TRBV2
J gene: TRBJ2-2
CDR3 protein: CASNERGELFF

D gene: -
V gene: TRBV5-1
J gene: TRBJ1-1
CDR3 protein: CASSRTVLTEAFF

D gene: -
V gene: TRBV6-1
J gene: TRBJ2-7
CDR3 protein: CASRNRNYEQYF

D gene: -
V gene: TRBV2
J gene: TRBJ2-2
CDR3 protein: CASGGGWDGELFF

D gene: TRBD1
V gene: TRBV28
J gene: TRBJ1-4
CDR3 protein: CASSASGTGVNEKLFF

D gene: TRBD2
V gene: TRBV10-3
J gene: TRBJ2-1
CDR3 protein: CAISEPERGTYNEQFF

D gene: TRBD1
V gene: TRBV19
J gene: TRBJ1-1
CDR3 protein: CASSIPRTGVNTEAFF

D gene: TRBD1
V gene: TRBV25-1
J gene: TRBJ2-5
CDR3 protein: CASSITGATRQPKETQYF

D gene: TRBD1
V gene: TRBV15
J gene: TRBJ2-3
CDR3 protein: CATSRDRGTGSTDTQYF

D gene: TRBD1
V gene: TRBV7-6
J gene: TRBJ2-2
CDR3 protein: CASSLLGPTGGDTGELFF

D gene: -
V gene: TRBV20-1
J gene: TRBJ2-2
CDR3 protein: CSVTSSGELFF

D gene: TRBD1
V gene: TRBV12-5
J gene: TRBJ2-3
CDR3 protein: CASGRGLSTDTQYF

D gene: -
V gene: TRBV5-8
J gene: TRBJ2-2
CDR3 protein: CASSLGRTSLGTGELFF

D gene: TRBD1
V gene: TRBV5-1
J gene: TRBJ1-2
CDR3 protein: CASSEQGYVGYTF

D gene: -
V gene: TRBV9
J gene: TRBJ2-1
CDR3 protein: CASSVEQQVNEQFF

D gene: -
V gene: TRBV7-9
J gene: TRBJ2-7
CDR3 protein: CTSSRENEQYF

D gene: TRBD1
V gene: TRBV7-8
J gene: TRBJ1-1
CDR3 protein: CASSAQDRVAEAFF

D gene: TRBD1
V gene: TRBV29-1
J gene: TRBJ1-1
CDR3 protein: CSVTRDRVDTEAFF

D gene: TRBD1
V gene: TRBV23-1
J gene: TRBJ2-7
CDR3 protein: CASSQTPGQTPYEQYF

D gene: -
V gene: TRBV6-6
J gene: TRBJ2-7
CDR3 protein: CASSYSNSGAYEQYF

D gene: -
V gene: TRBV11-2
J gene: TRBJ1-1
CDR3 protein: CASSLDKNTEAFF

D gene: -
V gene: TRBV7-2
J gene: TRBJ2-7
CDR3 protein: CASSTHRGSGWPREQYF

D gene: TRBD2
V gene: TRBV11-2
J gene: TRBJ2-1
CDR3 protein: CASSLRLAGSNEQFF

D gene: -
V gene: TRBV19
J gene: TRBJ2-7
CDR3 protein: CASSGGGQVDEQYF

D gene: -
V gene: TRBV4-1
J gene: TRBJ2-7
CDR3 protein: CASSHHSGTRTEQYF

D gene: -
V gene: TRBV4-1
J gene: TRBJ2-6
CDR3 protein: CASSQGIVGANVLTF

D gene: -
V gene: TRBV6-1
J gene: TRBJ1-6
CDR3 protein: CASSEHAVDSPLHF

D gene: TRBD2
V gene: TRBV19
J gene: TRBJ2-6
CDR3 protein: CASSTGRGYSGANVLTF

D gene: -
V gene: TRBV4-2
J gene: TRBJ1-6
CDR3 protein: CASSQAARPPLHF

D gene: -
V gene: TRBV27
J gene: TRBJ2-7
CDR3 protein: CASSSRSSSYEQYF

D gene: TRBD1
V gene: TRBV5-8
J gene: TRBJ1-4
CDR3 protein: CASSLPDRGRVDEKLFF

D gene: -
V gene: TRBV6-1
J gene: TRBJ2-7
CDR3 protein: CASSPRAGWYEQYF

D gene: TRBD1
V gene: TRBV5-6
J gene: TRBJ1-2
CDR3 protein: CASSLGQGNGYTF

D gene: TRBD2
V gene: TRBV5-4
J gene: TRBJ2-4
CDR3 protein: CASSIGPSGGLENIQYF

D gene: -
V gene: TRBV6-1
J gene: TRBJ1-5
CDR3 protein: CASSRQEDQPQHF

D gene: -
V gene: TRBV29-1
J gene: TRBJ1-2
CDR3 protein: CSVTGTVDGYTF

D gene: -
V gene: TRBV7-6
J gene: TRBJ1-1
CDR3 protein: CASSSGGDTEAFF